The clone carrying this TCR beta chain was seen a single time. The antigen is undetermined. The sample comes from a study of T cell responses to AZD1222 COVID-19 vaccine. Study results and limitations: Spike-wide vaccine-associated CD4 TCRs dominated at 160-218 and 743-854. Repertoire sampling happened only post peak T cell response. In a largely white British group with more females than males, clonal diversity was possibly underestimated.

The protocol was immunoSEQ multiplex PCR, while the TCRdb copy is restricted to in-frame clones and leaves out a portion. The sample includes about 110,000 clones, almost 90% of them seen just once. V was pared by 5 bases and J by 7 bases, with 9 bases of the junction left unmatched. The V gene's germline CDR1 is SGHVS and CDR2 FQNEAQ. This CDR3 comprises 15 residues. The chain employs TRBV7-8 and TRBJ2-1, with 9 bases identical to TRBD1. The receptor comes from an adult in good health. The sample consisted of peripheral blood, taken on day 0 of AZD1222 vaccination. The CDR3 DNA reads as TGTGCCAGCAGCCATAGCGGACAGGGGCCTAATGAGCAGTTCTTC. Translated, it gives CASSHSGQGPNEQFF.